This T cell receptor beta chain was obtained from a study of blood T cell repertoires in COVID-19. Authors' analysis steps: Nucleated cell number was recorded as an estimate derived from reference gene primer amplification. Here immunoSEQ multiplex PCR was the method, and the copy in TCRdb shows in-frame clones only, minus some. The V and J calls and clone size are taken from that table; D and trimming were inferred from the DNA. The sample holds 400,000 to 550,000 clones, about 89% seen once. This CDR3 is built from 13 residues. V lost 6 bases, J lost 3 bases, and 10 bases lay in between. CDR1 and CDR2 from the germline V gene are MDHEN and SYDVKM.

The chain links TRBV28 to TRBJ2-3, with D possibly TRBD1 on 6 matching bases. What was sequenced was peripheral blood. This receptor was identified in a woman aged 25 to 39 with acute or convalescent COVID-19. The CDR3 sequence: CASRSTGTDTQYF. The CDR3 DNA reads as TGTGCCAGCAGGTCTACAGGGACAGATACGCAGTATTTT.